This TCR beta chain appears in the sequencing data of a study of beta chain features in type 1 diabetes. Sorting with CD45RO/CCR7/CD25/CD127/CD95/CD27 yielded naive, central memory, regulatory and stem-like memory CD4+ cells. Purity above 95% was achieved in all sorted populations. As to this clone: Its specificity is unknown.

The CDR3 totals 15 residues. The germline gives CDR1 SGHRS, CDR2 YFSETQ. V gave up 6 bases and J gave up 1 base; unmatched junction bases: 8. The study, taken as a whole, reports: The study left unresolved whether HLA type influences TCRB rearrangement. In type 1 diabetes patients, VDJ junctions had fewer insertions; deletions at these junctions were more frequent. The study found moderately but significantly shorter TCRB CDR3s in all four CD4+ subsets of Type 1 diabetes patients.

Reverse transcription of all isolated RNA meant that expressed TCRB transcripts were sequenced. This table comes from immunoSEQ multiplex PCR, and its TCRdb copy is limited to in-frame clones, with some not included. The sample has some 330,000 clones; about 12% are singletons. Material for sequencing was naive CD4+ T cells from blood. The rearrangement links TRBV5-1 to TRBJ2-5; 8 bases align to TRBD1. The source is a woman aged 18 to 35 with type 1 diabetes. The CDR3 region is CASKRTGTVQETQYF. DNA for the CDR3: TGCGCCAGCAAAAGGACAGGGACCGTCCAAGAGACCCAGTACTTC.